This T cell receptor beta chain is from a study of T-cell reconstitution after alpha-beta-depleted transplantation in children. The CDR3 length is 14 residues. Germline V gives CDR1 MDHEN, CDR2 SYDVKM. V lost 11 bases and J lost 7; bases outside the gene matches: 16. The TCRbeta library incorporated unique molecular identifiers. TCRdb fed the PCR reads into MiXCR, producing one record per CDR3 protein. In the table there are over 450,000 distinct CDR3 sequences, about 10% of which are singletons. This clonotype was seen repeatedly, ten times or more. Its specificity is unknown. The study, taken as a whole, reports: Surviving recipient T cells and intrathymic progenitors accounted for some patients' high TCRbeta diversity at day 60. It was newly produced T cells that mostly accounted for T-cell counts and diversity one year after transplant. Several hundred expanded graft clones reportedly supplied alpha-beta T cells about two months after transplant.

This chain uses TRBV28 with TRBJ2-7; TRBD1 agrees at 8 bases. The clonotype was recovered from a child younger than 10 with inherited bone marrow failure, due to receive a stem cell transplant. Here the sequenced sample was PBMCs, taken before TCRalphabeta/CD19-depleted stem cell transplant. The CDR3 nucleotides read TGTGCCGGTTCCGGGACAGGCCCCGTTAAGGAGCAGTACTTC. Protein product: CAGSGTGPVKEQYF.